A selection of T cell receptor beta chains follows, all from one sample in a study of siplizumab effects on memory and regulatory T cells. Method: immunoSEQ multiplex PCR; TCRdb's copy keeps in-frame clones and lacks some. The table lists roughly 120,000 clones, 90% to 95% of them singletons. Sequencing was performed on non-Treg CD4+ T cells sorted from blood. These receptor sequences come from a human donor in good health. Both conserved end residues are part of each CDR3. Fields, in order: D gene, V gene, J gene, clone size, CDR3 DNA, CDR3 protein. The D gene is left open where the match is weak. Part of the rows lack a size; the others show once, few, many or a class for expanded clones.

-	TRBV5-4	TRBJ1-2	once	TGTGCCAGCAGCCAGGCAGGGCAGAACTACACCTTC	CASSQAGQNYTF
TRBD2	TRBV10-3	TRBJ2-7	-	TGTGCCATCGGACTAGCGGGAGTTAACGAGCAGTACTTC	CAIGLAGVNEQYF
TRBD2	TRBV19	TRBJ2-5	-	TGTGCCAGTACCCGGGCTAGCGGCTATCAGGAGACCCAGTACTTC	CASTRASGYQETQYF
-	TRBV7-9	TRBJ2-1	-	TGTGCCAGCAGCTTATTTGATGGGGACAATGAGCAGTTCTTC	CASSLFDGDNEQFF
-	TRBV19	TRBJ2-4	-	TGTGCCACCTTCCTCCGGGACATCCCATACTTC	CATFLRDIPYF
TRBD1	TRBV5-1	TRBJ1-1	once	TGCGCCAGCAGCTTGGGTGGTGCGACAGGGGGGACTGAAGCTTTCTTT	CASSLGGATGGTEAFF
-	TRBV11-3	TRBJ2-1	-	TGTGCCAGCAGCCTTGGGGCTGGGGAGCAGTTCTTC	CASSLGAGEQFF
-	TRBV28	TRBJ1-3	-	TGTGCCAGCAGTGCTTTACAGGCTTCCTCTGGAAACACCATATATTTT	CASSALQASSGNTIYF
-	TRBV7-2	TRBJ2-2	-	TGTGCCAGCAGGATGACAGGGAACACCGGGGAGCTGTTTTTT	CASRMTGNTGELFF
TRBD1	TRBV19	TRBJ2-5	-	TGTGCCAGTAGTTCAAAACAGGGGTGGGGGGAGACCCAGTACTTC	CASSSKQGWGETQYF
TRBD1	TRBV4-2	TRBJ1-1	-	TGTGCCAGCAGCCAACTAGGACAGGGAGGCACTGAAGCTTTCTTT	CASSQLGQGGTEAFF
-	TRBV5-1	TRBJ2-2	once	TGCGCCAGCAGCTTGACTAGCTATAACACCGGGGAGCTGTTTTTT	CASSLTSYNTGELFF
TRBD2	TRBV7-9	TRBJ2-1	-	TGTGCCAGCAGCTACCTAGCGGGATCATACAATGAGCAGTTCTTC	CASSYLAGSYNEQFF
-	TRBV20-1	TRBJ2-2	-	TGCAGTGCGCGGACACTCGGGGAGCTGTTTTTT	CSARTLGELFF
-	TRBV6-1	TRBJ2-7	-	TGTGCCAGCACCTCACAGGGAAGCTCCGAGCAGTACTTC	CASTSQGSSEQYF